This is a list of T cell receptor beta chains from one sample in a study of beta chain features in type 1 diabetes. Profiling relied on immunoSEQ multiplex PCR, and the TCRdb table lists in-frame clones only, not all of them. The sample lists 850,000 to 900,000 clones; 15% to 20% were seen once. Sequences were obtained from naive CD4+ T cells from blood. Receptors originate from a woman between 18 and 29 years old in good health. CDR3s include the opening cysteine and the closing phenylalanine or tryptophan. A D gene is named only where the DNA matches it firmly. Size is omitted from some rows. Given values are once, few, many or a class for expanded clones.

abundance,d_gene,j_gene,v_gene,CDR3aa,CDR3nt
-,-,TRBJ2-1,TRBV7-3,CASSLRASDFNEQFF,TGTGCCAGCAGCTTAAGGGCTAGCGACTTCAATGAGCAGTTCTTC
-,TRBD1,TRBJ2-2,TRBV7-8,CASSFPVDRGPRRGFTGELFF,TGTGCCAGCAGCTTTCCTGTTGACAGGGGGCCGCGGCGCGGTTTTACCGGGGAGCTGTTTTTT
few,-,TRBJ2-1,TRBV19,CASSPAGTNYNEQFF,TGTGCCAGTAGTCCCGCCGGGACAAATTACAATGAGCAGTTCTTC
few,-,TRBJ2-3,TRBV7-2,CASSFGDRRFRGTDTQYF,TGTGCCAGCAGCTTCGGGGACCGCCGATTCAGGGGCACAGATACGCAGTATTTT
-,TRBD2,TRBJ2-1,TRBV28,CASTVLAGANEQFF,TGTGCCAGCACGGTACTAGCGGGGGCCAATGAGCAGTTCTTC
few,TRBD1,TRBJ2-2,TRBV19,CASSKQGSSTGELFF,TGTGCCAGTAGTAAACAGGGGTCTAGCACCGGGGAGCTGTTTTTT
-,-,TRBJ2-1,TRBV5-1,CASSANFNEQFF,TGCGCCAGCAGCGCGAACTTCAATGAGCAGTTCTTC
few,TRBD2,TRBJ2-7,TRBV23-1,CASSQSVLADDYEQYF,TGCGCCAGCAGTCAATCGGTACTAGCGGACGACTACGAGCAGTACTTC
few,-,TRBJ2-3,TRBV11-2,CASSYSDTQYF,TGTGCCAGCAGCTACAGCGATACGCAGTATTTT
few,-,TRBJ2-5,TRBV29-1,CSVKGRGRQETQYF,TGCAGCGTTAAGGGACGGGGCAGACAAGAGACCCAGTACTTC
few,TRBD1,TRBJ2-7,TRBV5-1,CASSLGQGIPPQYF,TGCGCCAGCAGCCTGGGACAGGGAATACCCCCGCAGTACTTC
-,TRBD2,TRBJ2-7,TRBV11-3,CASSRTSGNGYEQYF,TGTGCCAGCAGCCGGACTAGCGGGAATGGCTACGAGCAGTACTTC
few,-,TRBJ2-7,TRBV7-2,CASSLARYEQYF,TGTGCCAGCAGCTTAGCGCGTTACGAGCAGTACTTC
-,-,TRBJ2-7,TRBV28,CASRTGSAYEQYF,TGTGCCAGCAGGACTGGGTCAGCGTACGAGCAGTACTTC
few,-,TRBJ2-7,TRBV2,CASSAEAYEQYF,TGTGCCAGCTCAGCGGAGGCTTACGAGCAGTACTTC
-,-,TRBJ2-3,TRBV28,CASSFPRGSVADTQYF,TGTGCCAGCAGTTTTCCCCGGGGGTCCGTCGCAGATACGCAGTATTTT
once,TRBD2,TRBJ2-1,TRBV5-4,CASSRGTSGSPGGYEQFF,TGTGCCAGCAGCCGAGGGACTAGCGGGAGTCCTGGGGGTTATGAGCAGTTCTTC
-,TRBD2,TRBJ2-7,TRBV28,CASSSPGLATYEQYF,TGTGCCAGCAGTAGCCCGGGACTAGCGACCTACGAGCAGTACTTC
-,-,TRBJ2-1,TRBV7-2,CASSPTRYNEQFF,TGTGCCAGCAGTCCAACTCGCTACAATGAGCAGTTCTTC
-,-,TRBJ2-6,TRBV28,CASRGHAGANVLTF,TGTGCCAGCCGGGGACATGCTGGGGCCAACGTCCTGACTTTC
few,TRBD2,TRBJ2-3,TRBV25-1,CASSRAGATDTQYF,TGTGCCAGCAGTCGAGCGGGAGCCACAGATACGCAGTATTTT
few,-,TRBJ2-7,TRBV11-2,CASSLIVRAYEQYF,TGTGCCAGCAGCTTAATCGTCAGGGCCTACGAGCAGTACTTC
few,TRBD2,TRBJ2-2,TRBV4-3,CASSQEGTRFPGELFF,TGCGCCAGCAGCCAAGAAGGGACTAGGTTTCCCGGGGAGCTGTTTTTT
few,-,TRBJ1-3,TRBV7-2,CASSLAGPSSGNTIYF,TGTGCCAGCAGCTTAGCCGGACCGAGCTCTGGAAACACCATATATTTT
-,TRBD2,TRBJ2-1,TRBV7-3,CASSPRASGSTDEQFF,TGTGCCAGCAGCCCCCGGGCTAGCGGGAGTACAGATGAGCAGTTCTTC
-,-,TRBJ2-1,TRBV7-2,CASSLARDNEQFF,TGTGCCAGCAGCTTAGCCCGGGACAATGAGCAGTTCTTC
few,TRBD2,TRBJ2-3,TRBV4-3,CASSQGREGLQGTQYF,TGCGCCAGCAGCCAAGGGCGGGAGGGCCTGCAGGGTACGCAGTATTTT